Presented here are 27 T cell receptor beta chains from one specimen sequenced in a study of control samples from healthy donors and cancer patients. The method was immunoSEQ multiplex PCR; TCRdb's version includes in-frame clones alone and lacks a portion of them. This sample has roughly 95,000 clones, with approximately 86% found just once. The sequencing input was blood. The receptors were gathered from a man aged 25 to 40 in good health.

This clone has only one observation. The chain has TRBV2 and TRBJ2-5; D is ambiguous. The CDR3 has 16 residues. The ends were cut back, 3 bases at V and 5 bases at J, with 19 bases in the middle. Germline-derived CDR1 and CDR2 are SNHLY and FYNNEI. DNA for the CDR3: TGTGCCAGCAGTGAGGACCCCGGAAGAGTCCGGGAGACCCAGTACTTC. This sequence encodes CASSEDPGRVRETQYF.

This chain uses TRBV9 with TRBJ2-1, with 9 bases matching TRBD1. The CDR3 has 16 residues. Germline values: CDR1 SGDLS, CDR2 YYNGEE. V was pared by 3 bases and J by 4 bases, with 8 bases of the junction left unmatched. The CDR3 DNA reads TGTGCCAGCAGCGGCTACGGGACAGGGTCTTACAATGAGCAGTTCTTC. Translating gives CASSGYGTGSYNEQFF.

In nucleotides, the CDR3 is TGTGCCAGCAGCTTACAGCGGGAAGATACGCAGTATTTT. Protein: CASSLQREDTQYF. This chain uses TRBV7-2 with TRBJ2-3, with 7 bases lining up with TRBD2. V lost 2 bases to trimming and J lost 5 bases; unmatched junction nucleotides: 1. CDR1 and CDR2 from the germline V gene are SGHTA and FQGNSA. The CDR3 loop spans 13 amino acids.

This chain joins TRBV20-1 and TRBJ2-7, with 11 bases matching TRBD2. Germline assignment: CDR1 DFQATT and CDR2 SNEGSKA (reference sequence). Trimming at V came to 3 bases and at J to 4 bases, leaving 14 bases not matched to a gene. The CDR3 loop spans 17 amino acids. Here the CDR3 DNA reads TGCAGTGCTAGTTTACTAGCGGGAGTGGGGTGGGCTTACGAGCAGTACTTC. Translating it yields CSASLLAGVGWAYEQYF.

The rearrangement links TRBV16 to TRBJ1-5; maybe TRBD1 (6 bases). The CDR3 length is 15 residues. V was trimmed by 0 bases and J by 4 bases, leaving 10 bases between them. Looked up from germline, CDR1 is KGHSY and CDR2 is FQNENV. In nucleotides, the CDR3 is TGTGCCAGCAGCCAATCGGGCAGGGGAAATCAGCCCCAGCATTTT. Translation: CASSQSGRGNQPQHF.

The chain links TRBV6-1 to TRBJ2-7; 8 nucleotides match TRBD2. CDR1 is MNHNS and CDR2 is SASEGT in the germline V gene. With 3 bases clipped from V and 2 bases from J, the junction kept 3 bases outside the gene matches. The CDR3 sequence is 14 residues long. CDR3 region: CASSDSGDTYEQYF. The CDR3 DNA sequence: TGTGCCAGCAGTGATAGCGGGGATACCTACGAGCAGTACTTC.

The rearrangement uses TRBV7-9 and TRBJ1-1; 7 nucleotides line up with TRBD1. Per germline, CDR1 SEHNR and CDR2 FQNEAQ (reference sequence). With V trimmed by 9 bases and J by 6 bases, 10 bases remained unmatched. This CDR3 spans 13 amino acids. The CDR3 here is CASRTGVDAEAFF. CDR3 DNA: TGTGCCAGTAGAACAGGGGTCGACGCTGAAGCTTTCTTT. Using reference TRBV7-9 and TRBJ1-1 for the parts outside the CDR3, the full variable domain is DTGVSQNPRHKITKRGQNVTFRCDPISEHNRLYWYRQTLGQGPEFLTYFQNEAQLEKSRLLSDRFSAERPKGSFSTLEIQRTEQGDSAMYLCASRTGVDAEAFFGQGTRLTVV.

This clone has a single count. This rearrangement joins TRBV28 to TRBJ1-5; unclear D gene. Germline-derived CDR1 and CDR2 are MDHEN and SYDVKM. The V end was cut by 4 bases, the J end by 7 bases, with 8 bases between. The CDR3 covers 12 residues. The CDR3 is CASSSLSQPQHF. The CDR3 DNA is TGTGCCAGCAGTTCGCTCTCGCAGCCCCAGCATTTT.

The J gene is TRBJ2-7, the V gene TRBV4-2; 8 bases are a match to TRBD2. The CDR3 extends over 16 amino acids. Germline CDR1 reads LGHNA; CDR2 reads YNFKEQ. V lost 2 bases to trimming and J lost 2 bases; unmatched junction nucleotides: 8. The CDR3 DNA reads TGTGCCAGCAGCCAACTCCTTAGCGGGACTACCTACGAGCAGTACTTC. Translated: CASSQLLSGTTYEQYF.

J is TRBJ1-3 and V is TRBV4-3, with D possibly TRBD1 on 5 matching bases. CDR1 is LGHNA and CDR2 is YSLEER in the germline V gene. CDR3 size: 14 residues. V lost 1 base, J lost 7 bases, and 11 bases lay in between. The CDR3, as DNA: TGCGCCAGCAGCCAAGTAGGGACCTACAACACCATATATTTT. As protein: CASSQVGTYNTIYF.

The chain is built from TRBV28 and TRBJ2-5; 11 nucleotides line up with TRBD2. This CDR3 contains 16 residues. CDR1 and CDR2 (germline): MDHEN, SYDVKM. V lost 4 bases, J lost 1 base, and 5 bases stayed unmatched. Written as DNA, the CDR3 is TGTGCCAGCAGTTCGTTCGGGACTAGCGGCCAAGAGACCCAGTACTTC. It specifies CASSSFGTSGQETQYF.

The chain links TRBV4-2 to TRBJ2-2, with 11 bases fitting TRBD2. V lost 5 bases and J lost 5; bases outside the gene matches: 7. Germline values: CDR1 LGHNA, CDR2 YNFKEQ. The CDR3 loop spans 16 amino acids. This chain's CDR3 is CASSSGTSGETGELFF. The CDR3 DNA is TGTGCCAGCAGCTCAGGGACTAGCGGTGAAACCGGGGAGCTGTTTTTT.

This chain connects TRBV28 to TRBJ1-2, with 7 bases lining up with TRBD1. Germline V lookup: CDR1 MDHEN, CDR2 SYDVKM. The trim removed 3 bases at V and 8 bases at J, leaving 6 bases unmatched. The length of the CDR3 is 13 residues. The CDR3 DNA sequence: TGTGCCAGCAGTTTGCAGGGGGTGGGCGGCTACACCTTC. It specifies CASSLQGVGGYTF.

The chain recombines TRBV7-9 with TRBJ1-1, with 7 bases lining up with TRBD1. Germline values: CDR1 SEHNR, CDR2 FQNEAQ (reference sequence). Losses at the gene ends were 4 bases for V and 4 bases for J; bases not matched to a gene: 12. This CDR3 is built from 16 residues. The CDR3 DNA reads TGTGCCAGCAGCTCTCCGACAGGGCCAAGGGGCACTGAAGCTTTCTTT. It codes for CASSSPTGPRGTEAFF.

CDR3 in amino acids: CASGLLANTEAFF. The CDR3 DNA reads as TGTGCCAGCGGACTTCTCGCGAACACTGAAGCTTTCTTT. The chain links TRBV7-3 to TRBJ1-1; D uncertain. The CDR3 extends over 13 amino acids. V lost 8 bases to trimming and J lost 1 base, with 11 bases between them. CDR1 and CDR2 (germline): SGHTA, FQGTGA.

This clone was counted a single time. This chain links TRBV5-5 with TRBJ2-5; TRBD2 aligns across 8 bases. V was pared by 7 bases and J by 4 bases, with 15 bases of the junction left unmatched. Germline assignment: CDR1 SGHKS and CDR2 YYEKEE (reference sequence). CDR3 length equals 16 residues. DNA for the CDR3: TGTGCCAGCTCTCTTTCCGGGAGGGCCTTAAGAGAGACCCAGTACTTC. It yields the protein CASSLSGRALRETQYF.

The chain has TRBV9 and TRBJ1-6; no definite D call. This CDR3 is built from 13 residues. CDR1 and CDR2 from the germline V gene are SGDLS and YYNGEE. Trimming took off 0 bases at V and 8 bases at J, with 6 bases between the two ends. CDR3 nucleotides: TGTGCCAGCAGCGTAGAAATGGATTCACCCCTCCACTTT. The encoded protein is CASSVEMDSPLHF.

The rearrangement uses TRBV24-1 and TRBJ2-2; TRBD1 matches at 7 bases. The ends lost 6 bases at V and 6 bases at J; junction bases unmatched: 12. The CDR3 extends over 16 amino acids. CDR1 and CDR2 (germline): KGHDR, SFDVKD. The CDR3, as DNA: TGTGCCACCAGTCAAACAGGGGCCCTTAGTCCCGGGGAGCTGTTTTTT. This translates into CATSQTGALSPGELFF.

As for this clone: The junction and the germline gene differ at one end; a read error may be behind it. Other DNA sequences in the sample encode the same CDR3. This sequence joins TRBV10-3 and TRBJ2-1; 7 bases match TRBD1. The CDR3 runs 16 residues. Germline V CDR1 and CDR2: ENHRY, SYGVKD. The CDR3 sequence is CAISEPGQSSYNEQFF. CDR3 DNA: TGCGCCATCAGTGAGCCGGGACAGAGCTCCTACAATGAGCAGTTCTTC.

This chain joins TRBV2 and TRBJ1-5, with 8 bases lining up with TRBD1. J gave up 2 bases and V 6 bases, and 12 bases lay outside the gene matches. The CDR3 is made up of 17 amino acids. Germline loops: CDR1 SNHLY, CDR2 FYNNEI. The CDR3 sequence: CASRRQGTSGGNQPQHF. The CDR3 DNA is TGTGCCAGCAGAAGACAGGGGACCAGCGGTGGCAATCAGCCCCAGCATTTT.

The rearrangement uses TRBV2 and TRBJ2-1; 8 bases line up with TRBD2. Germline CDR1 reads SNHLY; CDR2 reads FYNNEI. The CDR3 runs 13 residues. Losses at the gene ends were 6 bases for V and 8 bases for J; bases not matched to a gene: 6. CDR3 coding DNA: TGTGCCAGCAGATTAGCGGGATTTGATGAGCAGTTCTTC. It codes for CASRLAGFDEQFF.

CDR3 protein: CASSDGTGGLHSPLHF. CDR3 DNA sequence: TGTGCCAGCAGCGATGGGACAGGGGGGTTGCATTCACCCCTCCACTTT. The gene calls are TRBV5-4 and TRBJ1-6, with 11 bases aligning to TRBD1. The CDR3 has 16 amino acids. CDR1 and CDR2 from the germline V gene are SGHNT and YYREEE (reference sequence). J gave up 8 bases and V 4 bases, and 8 bases lay outside the gene matches.

The J gene is TRBJ2-2, the V gene TRBV5-1; possible D gene TRBD2, 7 bases. The V end lost 4 bases, the J end lost 2 bases, and 12 bases lay between the germline ends. The CDR3 runs 15 residues. Germline CDR1 and CDR2: SGHRS and YFSETQ. DNA for the CDR3: TGCGCCAGCAGCCGGGGGGACACTAACACCGGGGAGCTGTTTTTT. Amino acids: CASSRGDTNTGELFF.

Judged by abundance, this clone is medium-sized (0.01 to 0.1%). V gene TRBV28 combines with J gene TRBJ1-2, with D possibly matching TRBD1 (6 bases). Trimming stripped 4 bases from V and 4 bases from J, with 19 bases between. CDR1 is MDHEN, CDR2 SYDVKM, per germline. This CDR3 has 16 residues. The CDR3 here is CASSSSRGDATYGYTF. CDR3 coding DNA: TGTGCCAGCAGTTCCTCCAGGGGTGACGCTACCTATGGCTACACCTTC.

J is TRBJ1-1 and V is TRBV6-2 or TRBV6-3; tentative D call: TRBD1 (5 bases). The germline CDR1 and CDR2 sequences are MNHEY and SVGEGT. The CDR3 is made up of 13 amino acids. Trimming took 5 bases from V and 4 from J, leaving 11 bases between them. In DNA, the CDR3 is TGTGCCAGCAGTCCGGGGGGTGGCACTGAAGCTTTCTTT. Translation: CASSPGGGTEAFF.

This chain's CDR3 is CASRQGGNTGELFF. The DNA for the CDR3 is TGTGCCAGCAGACAGGGGGGGAACACCGGGGAGCTGTTTTTT. The gene calls are TRBV6-5 and TRBJ2-2, with TRBD1 identical over 8 bases. Trimming cost V 6 bases and J 1 base; bases outside gene matches: 1. The CDR3 loop spans 14 amino acids. Looked up from germline, CDR1 is MNHEY and CDR2 is SVGAGI.

V gene TRBV28 combines with J gene TRBJ2-7; D gene unclear. There are 14 residues in the CDR3. In germline, CDR1 is MDHEN, CDR2 SYDVKM. V was trimmed by 1 base and J by 2 bases, leaving 9 bases between them. CDR3 bases: TGTGCCAGCAGTTTATCCGTCAGTCCCTACGAGCAGTACTTC. It specifies CASSLSVSPYEQYF.